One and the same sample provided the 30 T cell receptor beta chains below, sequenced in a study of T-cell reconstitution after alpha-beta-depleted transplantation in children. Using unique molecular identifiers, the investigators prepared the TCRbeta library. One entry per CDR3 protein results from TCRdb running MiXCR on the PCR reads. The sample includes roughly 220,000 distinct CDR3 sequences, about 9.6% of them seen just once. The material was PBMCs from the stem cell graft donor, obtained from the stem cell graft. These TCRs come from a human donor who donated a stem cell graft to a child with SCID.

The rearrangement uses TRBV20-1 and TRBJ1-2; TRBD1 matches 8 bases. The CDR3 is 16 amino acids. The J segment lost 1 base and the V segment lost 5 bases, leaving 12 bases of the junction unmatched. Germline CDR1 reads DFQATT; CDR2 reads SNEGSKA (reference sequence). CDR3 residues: CSAETIRGLINYGYTF. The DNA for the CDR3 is TGCAGTGCTGAGACCATCAGGGGGCTTATTAACTATGGCTACACCTTC.

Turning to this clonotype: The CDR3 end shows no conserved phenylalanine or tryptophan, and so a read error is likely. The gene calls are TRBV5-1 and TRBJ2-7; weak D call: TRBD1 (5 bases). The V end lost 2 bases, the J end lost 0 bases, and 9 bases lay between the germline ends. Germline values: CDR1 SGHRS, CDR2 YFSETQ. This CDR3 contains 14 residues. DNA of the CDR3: TGCGCCAGCAGCTTCCAGGGCCCCTCCTACGAGCAGTACATC. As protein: CASSFQGPSYEQYI.

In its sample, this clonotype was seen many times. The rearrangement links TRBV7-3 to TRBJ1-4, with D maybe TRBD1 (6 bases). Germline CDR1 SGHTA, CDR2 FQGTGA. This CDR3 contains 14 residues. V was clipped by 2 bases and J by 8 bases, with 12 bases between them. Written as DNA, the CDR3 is TGTGCCAGCAGCTTAGCAGGGGTCGGAGAAAAACTGTTTTTT. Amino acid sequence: CASSLAGVGEKLFF.

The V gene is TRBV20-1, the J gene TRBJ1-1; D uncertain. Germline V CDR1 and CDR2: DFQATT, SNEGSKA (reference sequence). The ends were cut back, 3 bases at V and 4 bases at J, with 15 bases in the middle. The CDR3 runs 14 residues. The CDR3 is CSARSYRAGTEAFF. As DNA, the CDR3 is TGCAGTGCTAGGTCGTACCGGGCGGGCACTGAAGCTTTCTTT.

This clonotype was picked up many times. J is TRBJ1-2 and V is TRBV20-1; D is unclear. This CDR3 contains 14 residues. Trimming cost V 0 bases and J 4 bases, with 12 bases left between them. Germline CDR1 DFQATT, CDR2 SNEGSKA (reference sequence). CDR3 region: CSARDKRDAYGYTF. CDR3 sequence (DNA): TGCAGTGCTAGAGATAAAAGGGATGCCTATGGCTACACCTTC.

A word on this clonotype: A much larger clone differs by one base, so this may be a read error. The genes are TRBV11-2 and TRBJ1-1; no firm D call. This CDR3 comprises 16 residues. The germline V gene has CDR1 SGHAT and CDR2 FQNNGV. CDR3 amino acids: CASSTRRAEQNAEAFF. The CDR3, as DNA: TGTGCCAGCAGCACCCGAAGGGCGGAGCAGAACGCTGAAGCTTTCTTT.

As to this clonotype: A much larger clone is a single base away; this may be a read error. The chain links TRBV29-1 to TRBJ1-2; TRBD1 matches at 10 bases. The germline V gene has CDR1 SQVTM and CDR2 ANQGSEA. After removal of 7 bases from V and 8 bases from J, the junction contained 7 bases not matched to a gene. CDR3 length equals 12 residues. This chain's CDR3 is CSDSGQGVGYTF. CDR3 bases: TGCAGCGACTCCGGACAGGGGGTGGGCTACACCTTC.

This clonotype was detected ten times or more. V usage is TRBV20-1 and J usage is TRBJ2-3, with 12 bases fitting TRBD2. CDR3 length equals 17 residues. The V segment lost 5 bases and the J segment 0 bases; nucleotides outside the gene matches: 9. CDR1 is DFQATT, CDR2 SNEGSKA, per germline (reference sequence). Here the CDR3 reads CSAPRKTSGGSTDTQYF. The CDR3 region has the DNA TGCAGTGCTCCCCGAAAGACTAGCGGGGGAAGCACAGATACGCAGTATTTT.

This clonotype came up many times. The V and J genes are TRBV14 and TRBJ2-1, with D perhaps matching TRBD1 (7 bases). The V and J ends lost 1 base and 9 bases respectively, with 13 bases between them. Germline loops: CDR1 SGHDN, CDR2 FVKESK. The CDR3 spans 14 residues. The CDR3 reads CASSQVRGASEQFF. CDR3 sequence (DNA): TGTGCCAGCAGCCAAGTCAGGGGGGCAAGTGAGCAGTTCTTC.

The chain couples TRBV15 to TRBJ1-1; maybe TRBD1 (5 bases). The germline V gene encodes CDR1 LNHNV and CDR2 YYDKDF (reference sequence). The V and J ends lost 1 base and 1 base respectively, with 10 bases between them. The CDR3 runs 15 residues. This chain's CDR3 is CATSRGDGGNTEAFF. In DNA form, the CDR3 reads TGTGCCACCAGCAGAGGAGACGGGGGGAACACTGAAGCTTTCTTT. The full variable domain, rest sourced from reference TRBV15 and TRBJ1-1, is DAMVIQNPRYQVTQFGKPVTLSCSQTLNHNVMYWYQQKSSQAPKLLFHYYDKDFNNEADTPDNFQSRRPNTSFCFLDIRSPGLGDTAMYLCATSRGDGGNTEAFFGQGTRLTVV.

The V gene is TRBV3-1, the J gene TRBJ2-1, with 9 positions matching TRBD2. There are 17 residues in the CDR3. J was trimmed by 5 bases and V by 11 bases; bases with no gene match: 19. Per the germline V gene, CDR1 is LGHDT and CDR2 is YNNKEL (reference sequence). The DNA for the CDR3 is TGTGCCTCCTCCAAAGATGGCGGAGCGGGGGGCCACAATGAGCAGTTCTTC. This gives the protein CASSKDGGAGGHNEQFF.

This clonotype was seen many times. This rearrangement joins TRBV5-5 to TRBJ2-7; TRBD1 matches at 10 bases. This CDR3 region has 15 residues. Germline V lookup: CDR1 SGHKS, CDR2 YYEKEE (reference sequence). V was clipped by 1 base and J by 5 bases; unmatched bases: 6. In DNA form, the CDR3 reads TGTGCCAGCAGCTTGTGGACAGGGGGGTACAACGAGCAGTACTTC. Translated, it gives CASSLWTGGYNEQYF. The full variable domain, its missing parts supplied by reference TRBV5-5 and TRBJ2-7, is DAGVTQSPTHLIKTRGQQVTLRCSPISGHKSVSWYQQVLGQGPQFIFQYYEKEERGRGNFPDRFSARQFPNYSSELNVNALLLGDSALYLCASSLWTGGYNEQYFGPGTRLTVT.

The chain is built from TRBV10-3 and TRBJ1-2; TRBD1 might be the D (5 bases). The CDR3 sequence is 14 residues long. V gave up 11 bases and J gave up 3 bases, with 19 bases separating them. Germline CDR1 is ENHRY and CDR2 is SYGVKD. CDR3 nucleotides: TGTGCCTTCAATCAGGGAAAGTGGGACTATGGCTACACCTTC. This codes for CAFNQGKWDYGYTF.

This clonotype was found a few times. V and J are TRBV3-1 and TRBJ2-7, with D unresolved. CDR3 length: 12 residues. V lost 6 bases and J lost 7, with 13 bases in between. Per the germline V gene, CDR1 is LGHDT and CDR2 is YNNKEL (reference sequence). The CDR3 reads CASSGEEWEQYF. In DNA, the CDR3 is TGTGCCAGCAGTGGAGAGGAATGGGAGCAGTACTTC.

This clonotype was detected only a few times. CDR3: CASSFQNAWAFF. For the CDR3, the DNA is TGTGCCAGCAGTTTCCAGAACGCTTGGGCTTTCTTT. This chain uses TRBV12-3 or TRBV12-4 with TRBJ1-1; D unclear. The CDR3 sequence is 12 residues long. V lost 3 bases and J lost 11, with 13 bases in between.

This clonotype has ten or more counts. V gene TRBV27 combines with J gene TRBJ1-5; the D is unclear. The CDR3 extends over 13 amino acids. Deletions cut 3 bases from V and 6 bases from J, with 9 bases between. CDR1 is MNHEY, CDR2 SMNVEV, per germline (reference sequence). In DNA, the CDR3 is TGTGCCAGCAGTTTCGCCCCAGGTCAGCCCCAGCATTTT. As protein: CASSFAPGQPQHF.

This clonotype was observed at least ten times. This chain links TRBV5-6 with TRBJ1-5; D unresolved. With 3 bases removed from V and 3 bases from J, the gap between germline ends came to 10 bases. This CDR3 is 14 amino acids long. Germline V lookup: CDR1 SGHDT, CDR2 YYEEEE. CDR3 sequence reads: CASSSLWDNQPQHF. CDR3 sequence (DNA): TGTGCCAGCAGCTCGTTATGGGACAATCAGCCCCAGCATTTT.

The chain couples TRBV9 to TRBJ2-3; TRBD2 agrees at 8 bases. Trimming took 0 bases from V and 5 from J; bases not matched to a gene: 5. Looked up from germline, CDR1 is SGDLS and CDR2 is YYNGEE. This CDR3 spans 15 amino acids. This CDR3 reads CASSVDGGAGDTQYF. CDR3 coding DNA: TGTGCCAGCAGCGTAGACGGGGGGGCCGGAGATACGCAGTATTTT.

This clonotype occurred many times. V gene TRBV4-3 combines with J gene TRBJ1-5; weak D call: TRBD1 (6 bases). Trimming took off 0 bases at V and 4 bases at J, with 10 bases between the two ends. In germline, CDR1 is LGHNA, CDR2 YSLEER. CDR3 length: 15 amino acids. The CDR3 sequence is CASSQDHRANQPQHF. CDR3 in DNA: TGCGCCAGCAGCCAAGATCACAGGGCGAATCAGCCCCAGCATTTT.

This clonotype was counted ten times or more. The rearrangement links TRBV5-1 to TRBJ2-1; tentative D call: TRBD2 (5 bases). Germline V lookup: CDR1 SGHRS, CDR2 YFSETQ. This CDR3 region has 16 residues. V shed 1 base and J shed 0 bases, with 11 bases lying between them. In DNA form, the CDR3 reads TGCGCCAGCAGCTTGTTACCGGGGTTCTCCTACAATGAGCAGTTCTTC. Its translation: CASSLLPGFSYNEQFF.

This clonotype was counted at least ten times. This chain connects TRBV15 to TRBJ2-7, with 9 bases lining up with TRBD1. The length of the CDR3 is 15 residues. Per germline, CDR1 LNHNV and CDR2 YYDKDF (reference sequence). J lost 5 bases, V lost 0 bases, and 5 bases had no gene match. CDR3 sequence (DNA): TGTGCCACCAGCAGAGAAGGGACAGGGTCCGACGAGCAGTACTTC. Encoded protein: CATSREGTGSDEQYF.

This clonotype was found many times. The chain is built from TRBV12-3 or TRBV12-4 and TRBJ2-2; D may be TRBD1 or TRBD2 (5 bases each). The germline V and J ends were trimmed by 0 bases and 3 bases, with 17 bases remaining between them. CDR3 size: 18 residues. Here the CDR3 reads CASSLARFGQGHTGELFF. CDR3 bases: TGTGCCAGCAGTTTAGCGCGATTCGGGCAGGGACACACCGGGGAGCTGTTTTTT.

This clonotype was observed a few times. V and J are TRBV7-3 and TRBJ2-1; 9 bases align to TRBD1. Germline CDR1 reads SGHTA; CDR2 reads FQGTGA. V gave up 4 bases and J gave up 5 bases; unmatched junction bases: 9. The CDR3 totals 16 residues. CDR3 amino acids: CASSWITGGADNEQFF. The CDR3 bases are TGTGCCAGCAGCTGGATTACAGGGGGCGCGGACAATGAGCAGTTCTTC.

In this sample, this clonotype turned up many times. This CDR3 reads CASSQVGPRGWDTQYF. DNA for the CDR3: TGTGCCAGCAGCCAAGTCGGCCCTAGAGGATGGGATACGCAGTATTTT. This chain uses TRBV3-1 with TRBJ2-3; D is unresolved. V was shortened by 1 base and J by 6 bases, with 17 bases between the two germline ends. Germline loops: CDR1 LGHDT, CDR2 YNNKEL (reference sequence). CDR3 length: 16 amino acids.

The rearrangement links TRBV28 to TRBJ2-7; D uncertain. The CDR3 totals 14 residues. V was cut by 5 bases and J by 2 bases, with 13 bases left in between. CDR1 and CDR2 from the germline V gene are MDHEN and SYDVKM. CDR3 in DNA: TGTGCCAGCAGTCCCAAATCCCGTACCTACGAGCAGTACTTC. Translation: CASSPKSRTYEQYF. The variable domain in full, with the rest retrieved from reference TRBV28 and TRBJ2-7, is DVKVTQSSRYLVKRTGEKVFLECVQDMDHENMFWYRQDPGLGLRLIYFSYDVKMKEKGDIPEGYSVSREKKERFSLILESASTNQTSMYLCASSPKSRTYEQYFGPGTRLTVT.

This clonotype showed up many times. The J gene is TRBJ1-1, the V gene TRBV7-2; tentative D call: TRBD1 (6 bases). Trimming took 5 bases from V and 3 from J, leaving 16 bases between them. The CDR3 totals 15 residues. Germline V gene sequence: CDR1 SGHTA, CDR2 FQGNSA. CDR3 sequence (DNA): TGTGCCAGCAGCCCGGGGGGGACATTTTACACTGAAGCTTTCTTT. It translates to CASSPGGTFYTEAFF.

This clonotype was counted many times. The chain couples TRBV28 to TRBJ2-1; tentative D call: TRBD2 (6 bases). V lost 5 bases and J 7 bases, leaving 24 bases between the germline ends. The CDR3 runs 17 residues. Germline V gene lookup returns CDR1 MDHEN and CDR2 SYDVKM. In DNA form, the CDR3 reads TGTGCCAGCAGTCCAATAGGAGGGGCCTCAGGCCGAAATGAGCAGTTCTTC. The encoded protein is CASSPIGGASGRNEQFF.

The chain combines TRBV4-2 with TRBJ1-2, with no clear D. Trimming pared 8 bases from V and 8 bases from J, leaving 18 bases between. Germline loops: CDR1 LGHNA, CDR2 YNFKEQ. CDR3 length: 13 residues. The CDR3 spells CASGPVLVGGYTF. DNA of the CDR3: TGTGCCAGCGGCCCCGTCCTGGTCGGCGGCTACACCTTC.

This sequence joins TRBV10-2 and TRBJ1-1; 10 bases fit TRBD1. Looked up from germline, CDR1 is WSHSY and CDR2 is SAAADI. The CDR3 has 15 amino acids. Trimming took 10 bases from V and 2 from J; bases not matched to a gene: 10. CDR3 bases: TGCGCCACCTCGGACAGGGGGGGCGGAAACACTGAAGCTTTCTTT. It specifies CATSDRGGGNTEAFF.

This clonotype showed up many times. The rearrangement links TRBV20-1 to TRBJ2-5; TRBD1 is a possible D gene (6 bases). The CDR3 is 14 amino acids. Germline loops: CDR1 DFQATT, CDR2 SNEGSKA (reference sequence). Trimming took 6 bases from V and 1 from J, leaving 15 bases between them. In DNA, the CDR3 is TGCAGTGCCTATCCGGACAGTCTCCAAGAGACCCAGTACTTC. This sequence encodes CSAYPDSLQETQYF.